A selection of T cell receptor beta chains follows, all from one sample in a study of identical twins. TCRdb analysed the 5' RACE reads with MiXCR anew, one entry per CDR3 protein. Altogether about 890,000 distinct CDR3 sequences are present, 9% to 15% being singletons, with the ten largest covering under 2%. These data were likewise used in another study, on yellow fever vaccine responses in identical twins.

The sample consisted of PBMCs. These receptors all stem from a woman in her late teens or twenties in good health. Each CDR3 is given with its conserved first and last residue. Each record gives: D gene, V gene, J gene, CDR3 protein. The D gene is left open where the match is weak.

d_gene: .; v_gene: TRBV27; j_gene: TRBJ1-1; CDR3aa: CASHGTIGRSTEAFF
d_gene: .; v_gene: TRBV2; j_gene: TRBJ2-1; CDR3aa: CASSEGVGSVEFF
d_gene: TRBD1; v_gene: TRBV7-9; j_gene: TRBJ2-5; CDR3aa: CASSPRSGQQETQYF
d_gene: .; v_gene: TRBV6-1; j_gene: TRBJ1-3; CDR3aa: CASSESRSGNTIYF
d_gene: .; v_gene: TRBV6-1; j_gene: TRBJ2-3; CDR3aa: CAAGFGSTDTQYF
d_gene: .; v_gene: TRBV12-3/TRBV12-4; j_gene: TRBJ1-5; CDR3aa: CASSLQGSERPQHF
d_gene: .; v_gene: TRBV5-1; j_gene: TRBJ2-1; CDR3aa: CASGGGAEYNEQFF
d_gene: .; v_gene: TRBV21-1; j_gene: TRBJ2-7; CDR3aa: CASTAGCRDSYEQYF
d_gene: .; v_gene: TRBV5-6; j_gene: TRBJ2-7; CDR3aa: CASSPGDGAYEQYF
d_gene: TRBD1; v_gene: TRBV5-1; j_gene: TRBJ2-5; CDR3aa: CASKVRDREQETQYF
d_gene: TRBD1; v_gene: TRBV12-3/TRBV12-4; j_gene: TRBJ1-3; CDR3aa: CASRSGGKGGTIYF
d_gene: .; v_gene: TRBV12-5; j_gene: TRBJ1-4; CDR3aa: CASGDIKNEKLFF
d_gene: .; v_gene: TRBV29-1; j_gene: TRBJ2-5; CDR3aa: CSFLGVGRGQETQYF
d_gene: TRBD2; v_gene: TRBV12-3/TRBV12-4; j_gene: TRBJ2-1; CDR3aa: CASSGASGRPGLISYNEQFF